The present entry profiles one T cell receptor beta chain with its context. No antigen is known for it. Base qualities are missing; no much larger clone stands one base away. Library preparation was by 5' RACE. Sequencer: Illumina HiSeq 2500. A second PCR of roughly 7 to 12 cycles was run with a J-beta primer mix and a sample-barcoded 5' primer. A unique molecular identifier was introduced onto each TCR beta cDNA molecule by a template-switch 5' adaptor carrying 12 random nucleotides. At least 2.5 million CDR3-containing paired-end reads were obtained from each sample. First-strand cDNA was synthesized from all RNA with the Mint cDNA synthesis kit, primed by a TRBC-specific oligonucleotide. All cDNA was treated with uracil-DNA glycosylase and then went through a first 18-cycle PCR with the universal primers M1SS and BC2_uni_R. Under the source paper's analysis protocol: For normalization, 1 million high-quality reads were randomly selected from each sample, with every read carrying a distinct molecular identifier. Instead of being binned into consensus sequences, reads that shared molecular identifiers were thrown out. MiTCR, with a Q25 quality threshold and the strictest error-elimination algorithm, was used for CDR3 identification, clonotype clustering and error correction. A nonparametric unseen species model using Euler transformation provided a lower-bound estimate of total TCR beta diversity. TCRdb trimmed public reads at Q25 via fastp, called clones via MiXCR and kept in-frame beta chains. Here each entry gathers all rows of one CDR3 protein and keeps the most common genes and DNA. Here the V and J calls rest on TCRdb's processing, not on the authors' analysis. In this sample the table shows 1.5 million to 2 million distinct CDR3 sequences, 28% of which occur a single time. The ten largest clonotypes hold 7.7% of the sample.

After removal of 1 base from V and 7 bases from J, the junction retains 10 bases not matched to a gene. CDR1 and CDR2 were assigned from the germline V gene as SGHTA and FQGNSA. The CDR3 goes from the cysteine to the phenylalanine over 16 residues. Kept here is only the CDR3 DNA, which spans 48 bases and is read in frame from base 1. This specimen belongs to a study of blood T cells in healthy people across ages (dated by TCRdb to the mid-2010s). Describing the broader study: In model experiments, roughly one uniquely barcoded TCR beta cDNA molecule per two T cells was captured by template switching. The study measured age-related changes in TCR beta repertoire diversity using deep sequencing normalized with unique cDNA molecular identifiers. Four age groups were formed from the donors: young (average approximately 16 years), middle-aged (approximately 42), aged (over 55) and long-lived (roughly 81). To avoid experimental bias, donors of different ages were spread randomly across the sequencing lanes. The study analyzed two additional independent replicas of 1 million unique cDNA reads from the same blood draw for two donors, one aged 18 to 29 and one aged 80 or older.

The 39 donors, aged about 6 to 95 years, were systemically healthy Caucasian individuals from Russia. About 10 milliliters of peripheral blood were drawn from each donor into EDTA-treated Vacutainer tubes. Ficoll-Paque density-gradient centrifugation was used to isolate PBMCs, with at least 6 million obtained per sample. Total RNA was extracted from PBMCs with Trizol reagent, with at least 6 micrograms obtained per sample. For every donor, an aliquot of PBMCs went through flow cytometry to measure the percentages of naive CD45RAhigh/CD27high T cells. Here is what the overall study found, with its caveats: Observed TCR beta diversity correlated strongly with the percentage of naive T cells measured by flow cytometry. Observed TCR beta diversity per million T cells fell roughly linearly with age, and a significant reduction was already apparent by age roughly 41. Compared with the aged group, more naive CD4+ T cells, fewer expanded clones and increased TCR diversity were shown by the long-lived group, suggesting age selection. Total diversity estimates from one million sequenced T cells were considered lower bounds and underestimates. Since profiling was done on bulk unsorted PBMCs, naive and antigen-experienced compartments could not be conclusively compared. Because donor CMV infection status was unknown, age-related changes in expanded clonotypes were potentially confounded.

This receptor was identified in a woman between 25 and 40 years old in good health. Sequencing was carried out using blood. The V and J genes are TRBV7-2 and TRBJ2-3; the junction holds 8 bases that match TRBD2. The CDR3: CASSLGASGSGNTQYF. The DNA sequence is TGTGCCAGCAGCTTAGGGGCTAGCGGGTCAGGGAATACGCAGTATTTT.